The clone carrying this TCR beta chain has just one count. What it binds is not known. A much bigger clone sits one base away, suggesting this may be a read error. V dropped 6 bases and J dropped 2 bases, with 16 bases sitting between them. Germline V gene data show CDR1 as SQVTM and CDR2 as ANQGSEA. This CDR3 is built from 14 residues. The data stem from a study of tumor-infiltrating lymphocytes in primary liver carcinoma. Study-wide results and limits: For tumor-adjacent and tumor-blood pairs, overlap was less than that seen for tumor region pairs.

They got blood RNA out of unsorted whole blood and also pulled out germline DNA. TCR beta cDNA was prepared out of about 510 ng total RNA by means of a constant-region primer. Slightly modified ARM-PCR served as the procedure for the TCR beta libraries. These libraries came from three rounds of nested multiplex PCR. Use of TRBV1-TRBV30 forward primers with a C-beta reverse primer characterized the first two PCR rounds, which lasted around 9 cycles each. TCRdb re-analysed the multiplex PCR reads in MiXCR, keeping a single row per CDR3 protein. The table has some 180,000 distinct CDR3 sequences, 60% seen once.

The sample consisted of peripheral blood. The TCR comes from a man aged 35 to 55 with primary liver carcinoma and hepatitis B virus infection. This chain connects TRBV29-1 to TRBJ2-5; perhaps TRBD2 as D (5 bases). CDR3 region: CSVPGLDLQETQYF. The CDR3, as DNA: TGCAGCGTACCCGGACTGGACCTACAAGAGACCCAGTACTTC.